Listed here is a single T cell receptor (beta chain). Its antigen is undetermined. These data belong to a study of beta chain features in type 1 diabetes. Of the isolated RNA, all was reverse transcribed, and so the sequenced material was expressed TCRB transcripts. Sequencing used immunoSEQ multiplex PCR; TCRdb keeps in-frame clones, though not all of them. The table records roughly 300,000 clones, roughly 9% of them present only once. Regarding the study as a whole: TCRB CDR3s were moderately but significantly shorter in Type 1 diabetes patients in all four CD4+ subsets. Lower insertion and higher deletion counts appeared at VDJ junctions in type 1 diabetes patients. Cells with high TCR expression could be over-represented by cDNA sequencing.

Researchers reported sorting CD4+ naive, central memory, regulatory and stem cell-like memory cells via CD45RO/CCR7/CD25/CD127/CD95/CD27. Trimming took off 0 bases at V and 4 bases at J, with 16 bases between the two ends. From germline, CDR1 is SGDLS and CDR2 YYNGEE. The CDR3 has 16 amino acids. Material: central memory CD4+ T cells from blood. This sequence was found in a young man with type 1 diabetes. The rearrangement links TRBV9 to TRBJ2-5, with a tentative D call TRBD2 (5 bases). CDR3 loop: CASSVGSSGSPETQYF. The CDR3 nucleotides read TGTGCCAGCAGCGTAGGCTCCTCGGGGTCCCCAGAGACCCAGTACTTC.